These T cell receptor beta chains were read from a single sample in a study of Ad26.COV2.S vaccination and SARS-CoV-2 variants. Produced via immunoSEQ multiplex PCR; TCRdb's table is partial and in-frame only. Here the sample spans 350,000 to 500,000 clones, around 90% being singletons. This material consisted of peripheral blood, taken in a trial of Ad26.COV2.S vaccine versus placebo. Receptors originate from a person aged 18-60 years who received the Ad26.COV2.S COVID-19 vaccine or a placebo. CDR3s include the opening cysteine and the closing phenylalanine or tryptophan. A D gene is named only where the DNA matches it firmly. For some rows the clone size is stated as once, few or many, or as a class when expanded; others skip it.

j_call clone_size d_call v_call cdr3_aa cdr3_nt
TRBJ1-1 NA NA TRBV20-1 CSAENTEAFF TGCAGTGCTGAGAACACTGAAGCTTTCTTT
TRBJ1-1 NA TRBD1 TRBV28 CASRVGQGDNTEAFF TGTGCCAGCAGAGTGGGACAGGGGGATAACACTGAAGCTTTCTTT
TRBJ2-1 NA NA TRBV12-3/TRBV12-4 CASRSGDYNEQFF TGTGCCAGCCGCTCTGGGGACTACAATGAGCAGTTCTTC
TRBJ1-2 NA TRBD1 TRBV6-1 CASSEFKGGAGYGYTF TGTGCCAGCAGTGAATTTAAAGGGGGCGCGGGCTATGGCTACACCTTC
TRBJ1-5 NA NA TRBV7-2 CASSLGGVQPQHF TGTGCCAGCAGCTTGGGGGGCGTTCAGCCCCAGCATTTT
TRBJ1-1 NA NA TRBV7-3 CASSIQGTNTEAFF TGTGCCAGCAGCATACAGGGCACGAACACTGAAGCTTTCTTT
TRBJ2-4 once NA TRBV28 CASSLGAKNIQYF TGTGCCAGCAGCCTTGGGGCCAAAAACATTCAGTACTTC
TRBJ2-4 NA TRBD2 TRBV19 CASRNLAGKNGAAKNIQYF TGTGCCAGTAGGAATTTAGCGGGAAAAAATGGGGCAGCCAAAAACATTCAGTACTTC
TRBJ2-2 NA NA TRBV2 CASRYIPTGELFF TGTGCCAGCAGGTACATTCCCACCGGGGAGCTGTTTTTT
TRBJ2-7 NA TRBD1 TRBV6-1 CASSEAPGQVLYEQYF TGTGCCAGCAGTGAAGCTCCCGGACAGGTACTCTACGAGCAGTACTTC
TRBJ2-7 NA NA TRBV4-1 CASSQVRGSYEQYF TGCGCCAGCAGCCAAGTACGGGGTTCCTACGAGCAGTACTTC
TRBJ2-1 NA NA TRBV5-1 CASSLSDSNEQFF TGCGCCAGCAGCTTGTCGGACTCCAATGAGCAGTTCTTC
TRBJ2-2 NA NA TRBV9 CASSVAGVNTGELFF TGTGCCAGCAGCGTAGCCGGAGTGAACACCGGGGAGCTGTTTTTT
TRBJ2-1 NA NA TRBV30 CAWSGFEPAGFNEQFF TGTGCCTGGAGTGGATTCGAGCCCGCCGGTTTCAATGAGCAGTTCTTC
TRBJ1-5 NA NA TRBV7-9 CASSPHGEPQHF TGTGCCAGCAGCCCACACGGGGAGCCCCAGCATTTT
TRBJ1-2 NA NA TRBV20-1 CSASRGVSGYGYTF TGCAGTGCTAGTAGGGGGGTATCGGGGTATGGCTACACCTTC
TRBJ2-2 NA NA TRBV2 CASSEQSVGGELFF TGTGCCAGCAGTGAACAGAGTGTGGGCGGGGAGCTGTTTTTT
TRBJ1-2 NA NA TRBV6-2/TRBV6-3 CASSSRKGGYTF TGTGCCAGCAGCTCACGGAAAGGCGGCTACACCTTC
TRBJ2-1 NA NA TRBV4-3 CASSQDDIYNEQFF TGCGCCAGCAGCCAAGATGATATCTACAATGAGCAGTTCTTC
TRBJ2-3 NA NA TRBV19 CASSIPGVADTQYF TGTGCCAGTAGTATCCCGGGAGTCGCAGATACGCAGTATTTT
TRBJ2-2 once TRBD2 TRBV7-9 CASSQYRGLAQNTGELFF TGTGCCAGCAGCCAATACCGCGGACTAGCGCAGAACACCGGGGAGCTGTTTTTT
TRBJ1-3 once TRBD1 TRBV5-4 CASSRGGAGNTIYF TGTGCCAGCAGCCGAGGGGGCGCTGGAAACACCATATATTTT
TRBJ2-7 NA TRBD1 TRBV5-1 CASSYQGATYEQYF TGCGCCAGCAGCTACCAGGGGGCCACCTACGAGCAGTACTTC
TRBJ2-1 NA NA TRBV7-9 CASSLDARLRVYNEQFF TGTGCCAGCAGCTTAGATGCTAGATTGAGAGTCTACAATGAGCAGTTCTTC
TRBJ2-2 NA NA TRBV5-1 CASSLISGSGELFF TGCGCCAGCAGCTTGATCTCTGGGTCCGGGGAGCTGTTTTTT
TRBJ2-1 NA NA TRBV28 CASRRARNEQFF TGTGCCAGTAGAAGGGCCCGCAATGAGCAGTTCTTC